One sample yielded the 32 T cell receptor beta chains listed below, sequenced in a study of blood T cell repertoires in COVID-19. Sequenced by immunoSEQ multiplex PCR; TCRdb stores in-frame clones only, minus some. The table records 45,000 to 55,000 clones, around four fifths of them present only once. Material: peripheral blood. The source is a human donor in a cohort sampled during active COVID-19.

The chain carries TRBV5-4 and TRBJ2-2; 7 bases agree with TRBD1. J was trimmed by 0 bases and V by 0 bases; bases with no gene match: 2. Germline V CDR1 and CDR2: SGHNT, YYREEE (reference sequence). The CDR3 is 16 residues long. The CDR3 region has the DNA TGTGCCAGCAGCTTGGGGACAGGCCCGAACACCGGGGAGCTGTTTTTT. It codes for CASSLGTGPNTGELFF.

The V gene is TRBV7-2, the J gene TRBJ2-7; 7 bases are shared with TRBD1. Germline CDR1 SGHTA, CDR2 FQGNSA. CDR3 length equals 14 residues. V shed 5 bases, J shed 4 bases, and the junction held 8 bases outside the gene matches. CDR3 DNA: TGTGCCAGCAGCCCGGGATGGACAGGATACGAGCAGTACTTC. Protein product: CASSPGWTGYEQYF.

This chain connects TRBV14 to TRBJ1-1, with 8 bases fitting TRBD1. This CDR3 is 13 amino acids long. V gave up 4 bases and J gave up 10 bases; unmatched junction bases: 8. Germline-derived CDR1 and CDR2 are SGHDN and FVKESK. CDR3 region: CASSPGQGWGAFF. The CDR3 DNA reads TGTGCCAGCAGCCCCGGACAGGGTTGGGGAGCTTTCTTT.

In its sample, this clone was seen a few times. The chain uses TRBV18 and TRBJ2-5; D possibly corresponds to TRBD1 (6 bases). The V gene's germline CDR1 is KGHSH and CDR2 LQKENI. The CDR3 is 13 amino acids. V was clipped by 6 bases and J by 3 bases, with 11 bases between them. The CDR3 DNA follows: TGTGCCAGCTCTTCCGGACAGAAAGAGACCCAGTACTTC. It is translated as CASSSGQKETQYF.

The gene calls are TRBV18 and TRBJ2-7, with 10 bases fitting TRBD1. The CDR3 totals 15 residues. V lost 8 bases to trimming and J lost 2 bases; unmatched junction nucleotides: 9. Germline V gene sequence: CDR1 KGHSH, CDR2 LQKENI. In DNA form, the CDR3 reads TGTGCCAGCACAAACCCGGGACAGGGGACCTACGAGCAGTACTTC. It specifies CASTNPGQGTYEQYF.

The chain has TRBV18 and TRBJ2-7; D ambiguous. The CDR3 has 13 residues. Germline-derived CDR1 and CDR2 are KGHSH and LQKENI. The V end lost 2 bases, the J end lost 3 bases, and 8 bases lay between the germline ends. CDR3 amino acids: CASSPDSGYEQYF. The CDR3, as DNA: TGTGCCAGCTCACCAGACTCCGGCTACGAGCAGTACTTC.

This clone was counted between two and nine times. The J gene is TRBJ2-1, the V gene TRBV6-2 or TRBV6-3; 12 nucleotides agree with TRBD2. CDR1 and CDR2 (germline): MNHEY, SVGEGT. The V and J ends lost 2 bases and 7 bases, in that order; junction bases with no gene match: 9. This CDR3 is built from 17 residues. The CDR3 protein is CASSYDLAGGSSNEQFF. DNA for the CDR3: TGTGCCAGCAGTTACGACCTAGCGGGGGGGTCGTCGAATGAGCAGTTCTTC.

The gene calls are TRBV3-1 (or the pseudogene TRBV3-2) and TRBJ2-7; TRBD2 aligns across 7 bases. Trimming removed 3 bases from V and 6 bases from J; junction bases left unmatched: 8. The germline V gene encodes CDR1 LGHDT and CDR2 YNNKEL (reference sequence). The CDR3 contains 14 residues. CDR3 bases: TGTGCCAGCAGCCAGGGAGGGTCTAGTCCCGAGCAGTACTTC. Protein: CASSQGGSSPEQYF.

V usage is TRBV7-2 and J usage is TRBJ2-2; TRBD2 aligns across 7 bases. Trimming took 5 bases from V and 0 from J; bases not matched to a gene: 9. The CDR3 sequence is 17 residues long. Germline loops: CDR1 SGHTA, CDR2 FQGNSA. The CDR3 DNA sequence: TGTGCCAGCAGCCCCCGTGCGGGGGAGGCGAACACCGGGGAGCTGTTTTTT. Amino acid sequence: CASSPRAGEANTGELFF.

The chain carries TRBV5-1 and TRBJ1-2; TRBD1 is a possible D gene (6 bases). CDR1 SGHRS and CDR2 YFSETQ come from the germline V gene. V was pared by 0 bases and J by 4 bases, with 13 bases between. The CDR3 runs to 15 residues. DNA of the CDR3: TGCGCCAGCAGCTTGGTTGAGGGGGAGAGCTATGGCTACACCTTC. Protein product: CASSLVEGESYGYTF.

V is TRBV19 and J is TRBJ1-1; D may be TRBD1 (5 bases). The germline V and J ends were trimmed by 4 bases and 0 bases, with 18 bases remaining between them. This CDR3 region has 17 residues. CDR1 and CDR2 from the germline V gene are LNHDA and SQIVND (reference sequence). CDR3 region: CASSSWRGGDMNTEAFF. CDR3 in DNA: TGTGCCAGTAGTAGCTGGCGGGGGGGGGATATGAACACTGAAGCTTTCTTT.

The chain is built from TRBV7-8 and TRBJ2-6, with 11 bases lining up with TRBD2. The CDR3 sequence is 22 residues long. Germline lookup yields CDR1 SGHVS and CDR2 FQNEAQ. V lost 2 bases, J lost 0 bases, and 15 bases stayed unmatched. For the CDR3, the DNA is TGTGCCAGCAGCTTAAGTAAATCTCCTGGTAGCGGGGGGGTCTCTGGGGCCAACGTCCTGACTTTC. Amino acids: CASSLSKSPGSGGVSGANVLTF.

This clone was detected only a few times. V is TRBV6-2 or TRBV6-3 and J is TRBJ1-5; TRBD1 matches at 7 bases. The CDR3 is 15 amino acids. V shed 6 bases and J 9 bases; nucleotides not matched to a gene: 14. Germline lookup yields CDR1 MNHEY and CDR2 SVGEGT. DNA of the CDR3: TGTGCCAGCAGCCCCAATCCGACAGGGATCTCGCCCCAGCATTTT. This sequence encodes CASSPNPTGISPQHF.

This clone is a singleton in its sample. The chain is built from TRBV6-6 and TRBJ2-1; D unclear. With 6 bases removed from V and 4 bases from J, the gap between germline ends came to 7 bases. The CDR3 contains 12 residues. Germline V gene data show CDR1 as MNHNY and CDR2 as SVGAGI (reference sequence). The chain's CDR3 is CASRQQYNEQFF. The CDR3 DNA sequence: TGTGCCAGCAGACAACAGTACAATGAGCAGTTCTTC.

The rearrangement uses TRBV12-3 or TRBV12-4 and TRBJ2-5, with D maybe TRBD2 (6 bases). This CDR3 comprises 13 residues. Trimming shortened V by 4 bases and J by 4 bases, and 10 bases separated the two germline ends. DNA for the CDR3: TGTGCCAGCAGTTGGGCACTAGCAGAGACCCAGTACTTC. It yields the protein CASSWALAETQYF.

This chain joins TRBV3-1 (or the pseudogene TRBV3-2) and TRBJ2-3; possible D gene TRBD2, 6 bases. Germline V gene sequence: CDR1 LGHDT, CDR2 YNNKEL (reference sequence). The CDR3 covers 16 residues. Trimming took 1 base from V and 1 from J, leaving 12 bases between them. The CDR3 DNA reads as TGTGCCAGCAGCCAAGTCGCGGCTAGCGGCACAGATACGCAGTATTTT. Translated: CASSQVAASGTDTQYF.

The chain employs TRBV27 and TRBJ2-5, with 10 bases identical to TRBD2. The germline CDR1 and CDR2 sequences are MNHEY and SMNVEV (reference sequence). Unmatched junction bases numbered 4, after V lost 7 bases and J lost 2 bases. CDR3 length: 14 residues. Here the CDR3 reads CASIPGLAQETQYF. CDR3 coding DNA: TGTGCCAGCATCCCGGGACTAGCGCAAGAGACCCAGTACTTC.

The chain links TRBV19 to TRBJ2-1; TRBD2 is a possible D gene (6 bases). V shed 3 bases and J shed 6 bases, with 9 bases lying between them. Germline CDR1 and CDR2: LNHDA and SQIVND (reference sequence). This CDR3 is 13 amino acids long. CDR3 loop: CASSMTSFNEQFF. As DNA, the CDR3 is TGTGCCAGTAGTATGACTAGTTTCAATGAGCAGTTCTTC.

CDR3 protein: CASSQTFRDRGEKLFF. In DNA, the CDR3 is TGTGCCAGCAGTCAAACTTTCCGGGACAGGGGTGAAAAACTGTTTTTT. The V gene is TRBV7-8, the J gene TRBJ1-4, with 10 bases matching TRBD1. The CDR3 length is 16 residues. The V and J ends lost 6 bases and 7 bases, in that order; junction bases with no gene match: 11. Germline V gives CDR1 SGHVS, CDR2 FQNEAQ.

The rearrangement joins TRBV6-5 to TRBJ1-1, with D possibly matching TRBD1 (6 bases). Germline CDR1 is MNHEY and CDR2 is SVGAGI. This CDR3 spans 12 amino acids. V lost 7 bases to trimming and J lost 3 bases, with 9 bases between them. In DNA form, the CDR3 reads TGTGCCAGCATGAGGGGGTACACTGAAGCTTTCTTT. Amino acids: CASMRGYTEAFF.

The V and J genes are TRBV24-1 and TRBJ2-1; TRBD2 might be the D (7 bases). Per the germline V gene, CDR1 is KGHDR and CDR2 is SFDVKD. V lost 7 bases and J 8 bases, leaving 17 bases between the germline ends. The CDR3 runs 14 residues. Here the CDR3 reads CATSAGRGSDEQFF. The DNA of the CDR3 is TGTGCCACCAGCGCGGGGAGGGGGTCGGATGAGCAGTTCTTC.

The chain couples TRBV12-3 or TRBV12-4 to TRBJ2-7; no reliable D call. The CDR3 totals 13 residues. V was shortened by 3 bases and J by 0 bases, with 6 bases between the two germline ends. The CDR3: CASSFSGSYEQYF. The CDR3 DNA sequence: TGTGCCAGCAGTTTCTCCGGCTCCTACGAGCAGTACTTC.

The V call is TRBV9, the J call TRBJ2-1; 12 nucleotides line up with TRBD2. With 3 bases clipped from V and 6 bases from J, the junction kept 10 bases outside the gene matches. CDR1 is SGDLS, CDR2 YYNGEE, per germline. The CDR3 runs to 17 residues. CDR3 residues: CASSAGDTSGGRNEQFF. The CDR3 DNA reads TGTGCCAGCAGCGCGGGGGATACTAGCGGGGGGCGCAATGAGCAGTTCTTC.

To note about this clone: The sample holds other DNA sequences that translate to the same CDR3. The chain recombines TRBV6-7 with TRBJ2-5; perhaps TRBD2 as D (6 bases). TRBV6-7 is treated as an ORF (open reading frame) with a function not yet certain. This CDR3 region has 17 residues. V was clipped by 6 bases and J by 4 bases, with 24 bases between them. CDR3 in amino acids: CASRVPPSDEGRETQYF. The DNA for the CDR3 is TGTGCCAGCAGGGTTCCCCCTAGCGATGAGGGAAGAGAGACCCAGTACTTC.

The chain uses TRBV27 and TRBJ1-2; weak D call: TRBD1 (6 bases). The germline CDR1 and CDR2 sequences are MNHEY and SMNVEV (reference sequence). Trimming pared 2 bases from V and 7 bases from J, leaving 11 bases between. CDR3 length equals 13 residues. The CDR3 nucleotides read TGTGCCAGCAGTTTACTTGGGGGGGCTGGCTACACCTTC. Translating gives CASSLLGGAGYTF.

This clone has only one observation. The rearrangement joins TRBV2 to TRBJ1-2; 9 bases are shared with TRBD1. The trim removed 8 bases at V and 8 bases at J, leaving 12 bases unmatched. Germline CDR1 SNHLY, CDR2 FYNNEI. The CDR3 runs to 14 residues. This CDR3 reads CASLDRGELYGYTF. CDR3 in DNA: TGTGCCAGCCTAGACAGGGGGGAATTGTACGGCTACACCTTC.

This chain links TRBV18 with TRBJ1-1, with D tentatively TRBD1 (6 bases). CDR3 length equals 14 residues. The germline CDR1 and CDR2 sequences are KGHSH and LQKENI. Trimming pared 6 bases from V and 4 bases from J, leaving 15 bases between. In DNA, the CDR3 is TGTGCCAGCTCCCCAGGAGGACAGCCCACTGAAGCTTTCTTT. This encodes CASSPGGQPTEAFF.

The chain links TRBV6-1 to TRBJ1-1; D gene uncertain. CDR1 MNHNS and CDR2 SASEGT come from the germline V gene. The length of the CDR3 is 15 residues. V was clipped by 1 base and J by 1 base, with 10 bases between them. The DNA for the CDR3 is TGTGCCAGCAGTGAAGTCGTTACGGGGAACACTGAAGCTTTCTTT. Translating gives CASSEVVTGNTEAFF.

The V and J genes are TRBV28 and TRBJ1-2, with D possibly being TRBD1 (6 bases). V lost 5 bases and J 7 bases, leaving 11 bases between the germline ends. From germline, CDR1 is MDHEN and CDR2 SYDVKM. The CDR3 has 12 residues. The CDR3 DNA reads as TGTGCCAGCAGTCAGGGGACGTTTGGCTACACCTTC. Its translation is CASSQGTFGYTF.

The genes are TRBV24-1 and TRBJ2-2; D might be TRBD1 (7 bases). This CDR3 has 16 residues. V dropped 9 bases and J dropped 2 bases, with 18 bases sitting between them. Germline V CDR1 and CDR2: KGHDR, SFDVKD. The DNA for the CDR3 is TGTGCCACCGACTCAGGAGGGACAGATAACACCGGGGAGCTGTTTTTT. It is translated as CATDSGGTDNTGELFF.

V is TRBV7-8 and J is TRBJ1-4; D possibly corresponds to TRBD1 (5 bases). Germline CDR1 SGHVS, CDR2 FQNEAQ. V was pared by 5 bases and J by 6 bases, with 10 bases between. This CDR3 contains 13 residues. The DNA of the CDR3 is TGTGCCAGCAGCACACGGACATATGAAAAACTGTTTTTT. Protein: CASSTRTYEKLFF.

The chain couples TRBV5-4 to TRBJ1-1; 9 bases are shared with TRBD1. This CDR3 is built from 16 residues. CDR1 SGHNT and CDR2 YYREEE come from the germline V gene (reference sequence). J was trimmed by 1 base and V by 0 bases; bases with no gene match: 4. For the CDR3, the DNA is TGTGCCAGCAGCTTGGGGGGGACAGGGACGAACACTGAAGCTTTCTTT. Residues: CASSLGGTGTNTEAFF.